This section outlines one TCR beta chain sequence together with its context. Its antigen remains unidentified. This may stem from a read error, because a much larger clone lies one nucleotide away. Primed by a sample-barcoded 5' primer and a J-beta primer mix, a second PCR proceeded for 7 to 11 cycles. MiXCR was run by TCRdb on the 5' RACE reads, yielding one entry per CDR3 protein. This table has over 600,000 distinct CDR3 sequences, around 43% appearing once. This specimen comes from a study of blood T cells in healthy people across ages. Study-level results: Age showed a roughly linear inverse relationship with TCR beta diversity per million T cells. Possibly confounding the expanded clonotype changes was the fact that donor CMV status was unknown.

Per sample, no less than 5 micrograms of total RNA were extracted. From germline, CDR1 is DFQATT and CDR2 SNEGSKA (reference sequence). This CDR3 comprises 17 residues. V dropped 4 bases and J dropped 2 bases, with 20 bases sitting between them. This clonotype originated in a man older than 75 in good health. Sequenced sample: blood. This chain joins TRBV20-1 and TRBJ1-4; possibly TRBD1 for D (6 bases). As DNA, the CDR3 is TGCAGTGCTAAACACACCCGGGGGGGGGGCACTAATGAAAAACTGTTTTTT. Protein: CSAKHTRGGGTNEKLFF.